The 8 T cell receptor beta chains given below trace back to one sample, sequenced in a study of blood T cell repertoires in COVID-19. Only in-frame clones appear in the TCRdb table, and some are missing; sequencing was by immunoSEQ multiplex PCR. The sample lists about 490,000 clones, 70% to 90% seen once, with 3.2% in the top ten. Input material: peripheral blood. All receptors derive from a human donor in a cohort sampled during active COVID-19.

DNA of the CDR3: TGTGCCAGCTCACCAAGGCCGGGCACTGAAGCTTTCTTT. It yields the protein CASSPRPGTEAFF. The rearrangement uses TRBV18 and TRBJ1-1, with no clear D. V was cut by 2 bases and J by 4 bases, with 8 bases left in between. The CDR3 loop spans 13 amino acids. Germline V lookup: CDR1 KGHSH, CDR2 LQKENI.

The chain links TRBV6-5 to TRBJ2-7, with 9 nucleotides matching TRBD1. There are 15 residues in the CDR3. V shed 4 bases and J 9 bases; nucleotides not matched to a gene: 13. Germline CDR1 MNHEY, CDR2 SVGAGI. Here the CDR3 DNA reads TGTGCCAGCAGTTTCCCGGGACAGGGTATAGAGGGGCAGTACTTC. This translates into CASSFPGQGIEGQYF.

V and J are TRBV5-6 and TRBJ2-5, with a weak D call TRBD2 (6 bases). CDR3 size: 15 residues. From germline, CDR1 is SGHDT and CDR2 YYEEEE. With 3 bases removed from V and 2 bases from J, the gap between germline ends came to 14 bases. CDR3 nucleotides: TGTGCCAGCAGCTGGGGACTCGAGGGGCAAGAGACCCAGTACTTC. Its protein is CASSWGLEGQETQYF.

The rearrangement links TRBV7-9 to TRBJ2-6; 10 bases fit TRBD1. The CDR3 is 15 amino acids. Trimming took 5 bases from V and 9 from J; bases not matched to a gene: 7. The V gene's germline CDR1 is SEHNR and CDR2 FQNEAQ (reference sequence). The CDR3 loop is CASSPGTGVGNVLTF. CDR3 in DNA: TGTGCCAGCAGCCCCGGGACAGGGGTCGGCAACGTCCTGACTTTC.

The V and J genes are TRBV12-3 or TRBV12-4 and TRBJ2-5; tentatively, D is TRBD1 (5 bases). The CDR3 runs 13 residues. V lost 2 bases, J lost 5 bases, and 9 bases lay in between. CDR3 loop: CASSLRQKETQYF. The CDR3 DNA follows: TGTGCCAGCAGTTTACGACAGAAGGAGACCCAGTACTTC.

The chain couples TRBV7-2 to TRBJ2-2, with D possibly being TRBD2 (6 bases). The CDR3 is 16 residues long. Trimming took off 4 bases at V and 1 base at J, with 13 bases between the two ends. Per germline, CDR1 SGHTA and CDR2 FQGNSA. The CDR3 protein is CASSSGLFLNTGELFF. In DNA, the CDR3 is TGTGCCAGCAGCTCGGGACTTTTTTTGAACACCGGGGAGCTGTTTTTT. The full variable domain, rest sourced from reference TRBV7-2 and TRBJ2-2, is GAGVSQSPSNKVTEKGKDVELRCDPISGHTALYWYRQSLGQGLEFLIYFQGNSAPDKSGLPSDRFSAERTGGSVSTLTIQRTQQEDSAVYLCASSSGLFLNTGELFFGEGSRLTVL.

V is TRBV7-2 and J is TRBJ2-3, with a tentative D call TRBD2 (6 bases). Germline V gives CDR1 SGHTA, CDR2 FQGNSA. The CDR3 sequence is 16 residues long. Trimming shortened V by 2 bases and J by 0 bases, and 12 bases separated the two germline ends. CDR3 protein: CASSLLGGISTDTQYF. CDR3 bases: TGTGCCAGCAGCTTATTGGGAGGCATCAGCACAGATACGCAGTATTTT.

The rearrangement links TRBV24-1 to TRBJ2-1, with 10 nucleotides matching TRBD1. V shed 2 bases and J 9 bases; nucleotides not matched to a gene: 6. Germline assignment: CDR1 KGHDR and CDR2 SFDVKD. The CDR3 has 15 residues. The CDR3 DNA is TGTGCCACCAGTGATTCCGGGACAGGGGTGACTGAGCAGTTCTTC. Its translation: CATSDSGTGVTEQFF.